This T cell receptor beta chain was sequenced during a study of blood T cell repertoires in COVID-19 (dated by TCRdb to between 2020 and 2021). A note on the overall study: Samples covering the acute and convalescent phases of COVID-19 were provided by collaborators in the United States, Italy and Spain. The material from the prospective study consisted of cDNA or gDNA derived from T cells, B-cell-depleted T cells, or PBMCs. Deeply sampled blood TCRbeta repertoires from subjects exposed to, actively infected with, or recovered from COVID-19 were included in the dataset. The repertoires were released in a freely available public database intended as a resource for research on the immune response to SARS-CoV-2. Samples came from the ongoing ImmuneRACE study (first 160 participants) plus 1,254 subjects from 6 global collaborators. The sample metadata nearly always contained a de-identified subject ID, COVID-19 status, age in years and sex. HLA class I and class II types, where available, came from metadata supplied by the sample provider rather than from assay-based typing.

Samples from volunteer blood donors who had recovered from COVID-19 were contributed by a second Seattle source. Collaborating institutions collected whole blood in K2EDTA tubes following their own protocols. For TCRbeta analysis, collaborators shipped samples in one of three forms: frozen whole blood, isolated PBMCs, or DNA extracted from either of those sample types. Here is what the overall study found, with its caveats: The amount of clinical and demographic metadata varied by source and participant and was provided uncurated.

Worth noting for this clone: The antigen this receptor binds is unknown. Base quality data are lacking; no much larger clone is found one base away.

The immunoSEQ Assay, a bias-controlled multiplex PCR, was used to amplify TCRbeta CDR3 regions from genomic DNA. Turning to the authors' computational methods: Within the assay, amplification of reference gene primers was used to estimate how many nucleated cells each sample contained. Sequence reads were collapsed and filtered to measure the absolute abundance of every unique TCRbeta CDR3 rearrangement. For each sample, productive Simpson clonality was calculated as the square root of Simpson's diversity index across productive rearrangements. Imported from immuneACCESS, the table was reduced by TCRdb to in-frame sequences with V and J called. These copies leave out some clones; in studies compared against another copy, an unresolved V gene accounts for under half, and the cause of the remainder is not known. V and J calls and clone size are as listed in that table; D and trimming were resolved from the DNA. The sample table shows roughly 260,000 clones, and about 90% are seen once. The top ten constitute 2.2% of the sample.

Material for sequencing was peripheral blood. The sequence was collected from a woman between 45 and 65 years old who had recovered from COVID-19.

The CDR3 protein sequence reads: CAWSATGLAGYGYTF. The base sequence is TGTGCCTGGAGCGCCACAGGGCTTGCAGGCTATGGCTACACCTTC. The rearrangement joined TRBV30 to TRBJ1-2; TRBD1 is perhaps the D gene, given 6 matching bases. V loses 3 bases of germline sequence and J loses 4 bases, and the interval between the two ends is 18 bases. Per the germline V gene (reference sequence), GTSNPN is the CDR1 and SVGIG is the CDR2. Spanning cysteine to phenylalanine, the CDR3 consists of 15 amino acids. Only the CDR3 part of the read is kept: 45 bases, read in frame from the first base. Joined to the reference TRBV30 and TRBJ1-2 proteins, this CDR3 gives the full variable domain: SQTIHQWPATLVQPVGSPLSLECTVEGTSNPNLYWYRQAAGRGLQLLFYSVGIGQISSEVPQNLSASRPQDRQFILSSKKLLLSDSGFYLCAWSATGLAGYGYTFGSGTRLTVV.